The clone carrying this TCR beta chain was observed at least ten times. The sample belongs to a study of blood T cells in healthy people across ages. The use of a sample-barcoded 5' primer and a J-beta primer mix characterized a second PCR of 7 to 11 cycles. Each of the cDNA molecules was tagged by a template-switch adaptor with 12 random nucleotides. TCRdb independently ran MiXCR on the 5' RACE reads; one entry per CDR3 protein. The sample has about 720,000 distinct CDR3 sequences, 25% seen once; the top ten hold approximately 4%. CDR3 length: 16 amino acids. Per germline, CDR1 LNHNV and CDR2 YYDKDF (reference sequence). V was pared by 0 bases and J by 3 bases, with 12 bases between. This same sample was also taken into another study, of T cells of mothers and their children.

Material: blood. The rearrangement links TRBV15 to TRBJ2-1; tentative D call: TRBD2 (6 bases). This sequence was found in a boy aged 10-17 years in good health. As DNA, the CDR3 is TGTGCCACCAGCAGAGATTCGGCGGGGAACTACAATGAGCAGTTCTTC. Translated, it gives CATSRDSAGNYNEQFF.